One sample yielded the 4 T cell receptor beta chains listed below, sequenced in a study of shared clonotypes between healthy human individuals. TCRdb's copy holds only in-frame clones and misses some; the assay was immunoSEQ multiplex PCR. The table records 2 million to 2.5 million clones, around 95% of them present only once. Sample: naive CD4+ T cells sorted from blood. This sample's subset: CD45RA+ positively selected. The receptors were sampled from a young man in good health.

V gene TRBV6-6 combines with J gene TRBJ1-5; D unclear. Deletions cut 8 bases from V and 2 bases from J, with 7 bases between. There are 12 residues in the CDR3. Germline CDR1 reads MNHNY; CDR2 reads SVGAGI (reference sequence). In nucleotides, the CDR3 is TGTGCCAGCGCAGAAGGCAATCAGCCCCAGCATTTT. It specifies CASAEGNQPQHF.

The chain joins TRBV4-3 to TRBJ2-3, with D uncertain. The CDR3 loop spans 16 amino acids. From germline, CDR1 is LGHNA and CDR2 YSLEER. Trimming left V 0 bases short and J 2 bases short, with 12 bases between. The CDR3: CASSQETSAVTDTQYF. CDR3 nucleotide sequence: TGCGCCAGCAGCCAAGAGACGTCGGCGGTCACAGATACGCAGTATTTT.

The chain is built from TRBV6-1 and TRBJ2-5; D is ambiguous. CDR3 size: 18 residues. The V gene lost 3 bases and the J gene lost 2 bases, with 22 bases spanning the gap. Germline loops: CDR1 MNHNS, CDR2 SASEGT. The CDR3 DNA reads as TGTGCCAGCAGTGAGGGTGTTGGGAACCCGATGTCTCAAGAGACCCAGTACTTC. Translated, it gives CASSEGVGNPMSQETQYF.

This clone was counted once. This chain connects TRBV9 to TRBJ2-6; D unresolved. Trimming stripped 2 bases from V and 0 bases from J, with 6 bases between. The CDR3 consists of 15 residues. Germline lookup yields CDR1 SGDLS and CDR2 YYNGEE. The CDR3 reads CASSVQVSGANVLTF. The DNA of the CDR3 is TGTGCCAGCAGCGTTCAAGTCTCTGGGGCCAACGTCCTGACTTTC.